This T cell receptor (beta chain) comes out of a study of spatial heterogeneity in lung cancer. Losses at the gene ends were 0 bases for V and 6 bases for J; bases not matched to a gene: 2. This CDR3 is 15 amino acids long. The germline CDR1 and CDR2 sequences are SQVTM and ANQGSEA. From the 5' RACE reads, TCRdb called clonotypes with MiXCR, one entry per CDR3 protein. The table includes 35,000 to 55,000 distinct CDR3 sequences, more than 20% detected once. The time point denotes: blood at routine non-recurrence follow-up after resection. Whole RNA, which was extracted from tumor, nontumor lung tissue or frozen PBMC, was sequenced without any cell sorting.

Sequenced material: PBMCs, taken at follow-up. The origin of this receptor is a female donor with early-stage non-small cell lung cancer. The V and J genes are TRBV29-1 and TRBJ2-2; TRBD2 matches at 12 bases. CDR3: CSVEELAGGAGELFF. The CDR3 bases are TGCAGCGTTGAAGAACTAGCGGGGGGAGCCGGGGAGCTGTTTTTT.